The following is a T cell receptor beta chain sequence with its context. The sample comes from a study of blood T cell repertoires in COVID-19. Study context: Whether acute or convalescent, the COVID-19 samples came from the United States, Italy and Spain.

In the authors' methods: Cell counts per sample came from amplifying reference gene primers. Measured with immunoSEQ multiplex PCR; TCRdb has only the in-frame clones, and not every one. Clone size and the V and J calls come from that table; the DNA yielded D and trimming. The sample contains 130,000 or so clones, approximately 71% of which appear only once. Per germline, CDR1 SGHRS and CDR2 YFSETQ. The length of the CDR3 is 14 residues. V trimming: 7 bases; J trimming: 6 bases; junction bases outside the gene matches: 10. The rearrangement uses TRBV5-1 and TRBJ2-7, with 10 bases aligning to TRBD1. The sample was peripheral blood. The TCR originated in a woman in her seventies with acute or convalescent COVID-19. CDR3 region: CASGGTGATGEQYF. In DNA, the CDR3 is TGCGCCAGCGGCGGGACAGGGGCGACGGGCGAGCAGTACTTC.